This T cell receptor delta chain was recorded in a study of γδ T cells in repeated Plasmodium falciparum infection. TCRdb re-called clones from the multiplex PCR reads via CATT. Seen here are some 100,000 delta-chain clones, almost 1.5% observed once, and the top ten hold more than 7.5%. This clone was counted a few times. TCRdb lists the protein of a much larger clone for this DNA, which differs at residue 2, so this is likely a read error; the protein given here is translated from the DNA itself. Material for sequencing was gamma-delta T cells from blood. This clonotype originated in a pool of human donors (malaria-infected and uninfected, not separated).

CDR3 sequence (DNA): TGTTCTCTTGGGGAACCCCTCCTTCCTACGAGGTTTCCCACCGATAAACTCATCTTT. Protein sequence: CSLGEPLLPTRFPTDKLIF. V usage is TRDV1 and J usage is TRDJ1; 9 positions match TRDD2. CDR1 and CDR2 (germline): TSWWSYY, QGS. The CDR3 spans 19 residues.